These T cell receptor beta chains were read from a single sample in a study of blood T cell repertoires in COVID-19. The method was immunoSEQ multiplex PCR; TCRdb's version includes in-frame clones alone and lacks a portion of them. The table has under 250,000 clones, less than 85% seen once; the top ten hold less than 4%. Sequences were obtained from peripheral blood. These receptors originate from an elderly woman with acute or convalescent COVID-19. Each CDR3 is given with its conserved first and last residue. The D gene is left open where the match is weak. Size is stated for part of the rows, as once, few or many counts, or as a class when the clone is expanded.

v_gene: TRBV7-2; j_gene: TRBJ2-7; d_gene: TRBD2; abundance: .; CDR3nt: TGTGCCAGCAGCTTCTCCCCCGGCGGGGGGGACTACGAGCAGTACTTC; CDR3aa: CASSFSPGGGDYEQYF
v_gene: TRBV25-1; j_gene: TRBJ1-4; d_gene: .; abundance: .; CDR3nt: TGTGCCAGTGCACAGGGTGAAAAACTGTTTTTT; CDR3aa: CASAQGEKLFF
v_gene: TRBV19; j_gene: TRBJ1-4; d_gene: .; abundance: .; CDR3nt: TGTGCCAGTAGTATTCAGGGAACAACTAATGAAAAACTGTTTTTT; CDR3aa: CASSIQGTTNEKLFF
v_gene: TRBV6-5; j_gene: TRBJ2-3; d_gene: TRBD2; abundance: .; CDR3nt: TGTGCCAGCAACCCGGCGGGGGGCCGCCCGGATACGCAGTATTTT; CDR3aa: CASNPAGGRPDTQYF
v_gene: TRBV6-5; j_gene: TRBJ1-6; d_gene: .; abundance: once; CDR3nt: TGTGCCAGCAGTTACTTGGGAGTTGTTAATAATTCACCCCTCCACTTT; CDR3aa: CASSYLGVVNNSPLHF
v_gene: TRBV25-1; j_gene: TRBJ2-6; d_gene: .; abundance: .; CDR3nt: TGTGCCAGCAGTGAATTCGGTGGGGCCAACGTCCTGACTTTC; CDR3aa: CASSEFGGANVLTF
v_gene: TRBV3-1/TRBV3-2; j_gene: TRBJ2-1; d_gene: .; abundance: .; CDR3nt: TGTGCCACCAAGTCCGGGCAACAGGCCCACAATGAGCAGTTCTTC; CDR3aa: CATKSGQQAHNEQFF
v_gene: TRBV18; j_gene: TRBJ2-3; d_gene: .; abundance: .; CDR3nt: TGTGCCAGCTCACCACTGCGCGGCTCGGGGGGCACAGATACGCAGTATTTT; CDR3aa: CASSPLRGSGGTDTQYF
v_gene: TRBV6-1; j_gene: TRBJ1-4; d_gene: TRBD1; abundance: .; CDR3nt: TGTGCCAGCAGTGAAATAAGGGGGCCAGGGGAAAAACTGTTTTTT; CDR3aa: CASSEIRGPGEKLFF
v_gene: TRBV5-4; j_gene: TRBJ1-2; d_gene: .; abundance: .; CDR3nt: TGTGCCAGCAGTCGGGGATATGGCTACACCTTC; CDR3aa: CASSRGYGYTF
v_gene: TRBV6-5; j_gene: TRBJ1-1; d_gene: TRBD1; abundance: few; CDR3nt: TGTGCCAGCAGGTGGACAGGGGTCGACACTGAAGCTTTCTTT; CDR3aa: CASRWTGVDTEAFF
v_gene: TRBV11-3; j_gene: TRBJ2-1; d_gene: TRBD1; abundance: .; CDR3nt: TGTGCCAGCAGCTTGGTGGACAGGACACATGAGCAGTTCTTC; CDR3aa: CASSLVDRTHEQFF
v_gene: TRBV19; j_gene: TRBJ1-3; d_gene: .; abundance: .; CDR3nt: TGTGCCAGTAGTACCCAACAGTGGACAGTTCGCTCTGGAAACACCATATATTTT; CDR3aa: CASSTQQWTVRSGNTIYF
v_gene: TRBV19; j_gene: TRBJ1-1; d_gene: TRBD1; abundance: .; CDR3nt: TGTGCCAGTAGTGACCCCAGGGGGATGAACACTGAAGCTTTCTTT; CDR3aa: CASSDPRGMNTEAFF
v_gene: TRBV7-7; j_gene: TRBJ1-5; d_gene: .; abundance: few; CDR3nt: TGTGCTAGCAGCTTAGGCGTCGGGGGAATCGGCAATCAGCCCCAGCATTTT; CDR3aa: CASSLGVGGIGNQPQHF
v_gene: TRBV6-5; j_gene: TRBJ1-6; d_gene: .; abundance: .; CDR3nt: TGTGCCAGCAGTCCTTACAGGGATTCACCCCTCCACTTT; CDR3aa: CASSPYRDSPLHF
v_gene: TRBV19; j_gene: TRBJ1-6; d_gene: .; abundance: .; CDR3nt: TGTGCCTCCCGTGTAAGGGGAAATTCACCCCTCCACTTT; CDR3aa: CASRVRGNSPLHF
v_gene: TRBV24-1; j_gene: TRBJ2-1; d_gene: .; abundance: few; CDR3nt: TGTGCCACCAGTGAGTCACAGGCTGAGCAGTTCTTC; CDR3aa: CATSESQAEQFF
v_gene: TRBV7-7; j_gene: TRBJ1-1; d_gene: .; abundance: .; CDR3nt: TGTGCCAGCAGCCAGACATTAAACACTGAAGCTTTCTTT; CDR3aa: CASSQTLNTEAFF
v_gene: TRBV7-2; j_gene: TRBJ1-5; d_gene: TRBD1; abundance: .; CDR3nt: TGTGCCAGCAGTCTGACAGGGAATCAGCCCCAGCATTTT; CDR3aa: CASSLTGNQPQHF
v_gene: TRBV18; j_gene: TRBJ2-7; d_gene: TRBD2; abundance: once; CDR3nt: TGTGCCAGCTCACCTCTAGCGGGGGCCTGGGACGAGCAGTACTTC; CDR3aa: CASSPLAGAWDEQYF
v_gene: TRBV7-6; j_gene: TRBJ2-2; d_gene: TRBD1; abundance: .; CDR3nt: TGTGCCAGCAGCCTAGGGGCGGGACAGGGGGCGACCGGGGAGCTGTTTTTT; CDR3aa: CASSLGAGQGATGELFF
v_gene: TRBV27; j_gene: TRBJ1-1; d_gene: .; abundance: few; CDR3nt: TGTGCCAGCAGCCAATACAAGAACACTGAAGCTTTCTTT; CDR3aa: CASSQYKNTEAFF
v_gene: TRBV12-3/TRBV12-4; j_gene: TRBJ2-7; d_gene: .; abundance: .; CDR3nt: TGTGCCAGCAGAACCACAGGGAAGTACGAGCAGTACTTC; CDR3aa: CASRTTGKYEQYF
v_gene: TRBV6-9; j_gene: TRBJ1-1; d_gene: TRBD1; abundance: .; CDR3nt: TGTGCCATATCGACAGGGTCGGGGAGAGGCGGCACTGAAGCTTTCTTT; CDR3aa: CAISTGSGRGGTEAFF
v_gene: TRBV28; j_gene: TRBJ2-3; d_gene: .; abundance: few; CDR3nt: TGTGCCAGCAGTTCCTCCGATACGCAGTATTTT; CDR3aa: CASSSSDTQYF
v_gene: TRBV28; j_gene: TRBJ2-3; d_gene: TRBD2; abundance: .; CDR3nt: TGTGCCAGCGTAGCGGGGGGGGAAGATACGCAGTATTTT; CDR3aa: CASVAGGEDTQYF
v_gene: TRBV6-2/TRBV6-3; j_gene: TRBJ2-5; d_gene: .; abundance: .; CDR3nt: TGTGCCAGCAGTTACTTGGCTAGACCTGGAGAGACCCAGTACTTC; CDR3aa: CASSYLARPGETQYF
v_gene: TRBV9; j_gene: TRBJ2-3; d_gene: TRBD2; abundance: .; CDR3nt: TGTGCCAGCAGCGTCTTAGCGGGCTCCACAGATACGCAGTATTTT; CDR3aa: CASSVLAGSTDTQYF
v_gene: TRBV7-2; j_gene: TRBJ2-5; d_gene: TRBD2; abundance: .; CDR3nt: TGTGCCAGCAGCTCAATGGGAGGGCTAGAGACCCAGTACTTC; CDR3aa: CASSSMGGLETQYF
v_gene: TRBV5-4; j_gene: TRBJ1-6; d_gene: TRBD1; abundance: .; CDR3nt: TGTGCCAGCAGCTTCTTACAGGGGAATTCACCCCTCCACTTT; CDR3aa: CASSFLQGNSPLHF
v_gene: TRBV7-2; j_gene: TRBJ2-3; d_gene: TRBD2; abundance: .; CDR3nt: TGTGCCAGCAGCCAAGTCGAAGCGGGGACAGATACGCAGTATTTT; CDR3aa: CASSQVEAGTDTQYF
v_gene: TRBV3-1/TRBV3-2; j_gene: TRBJ1-6; d_gene: TRBD1; abundance: .; CDR3nt: TGTGCCAGCAGCCAAAGACAGGGGGGGTCACCCCTCCACTTT; CDR3aa: CASSQRQGGSPLHF
v_gene: TRBV7-2; j_gene: TRBJ1-3; d_gene: .; abundance: .; CDR3nt: TGTGCCAGCAGCTTAGAGGCCAGGGCTGGAAACACCATATATTTT; CDR3aa: CASSLEARAGNTIYF
v_gene: TRBV20-1; j_gene: TRBJ1-3; d_gene: TRBD1; abundance: once; CDR3nt: TGCAGTGCTAGTGCCCCCGGGACAGGGGCTGGAAACACCATATATTTT; CDR3aa: CSASAPGTGAGNTIYF
v_gene: TRBV5-1; j_gene: TRBJ1-5; d_gene: TRBD1; abundance: .; CDR3nt: TGCGCCAGCAGACTCCAGGGGGACCAGCCCCAGCATTTT; CDR3aa: CASRLQGDQPQHF
v_gene: TRBV30; j_gene: TRBJ1-6; d_gene: .; abundance: .; CDR3nt: TGTGCCTGGAGTGTCCCCGGCTTAACTAGGGATTCACCCCTCCACTTT; CDR3aa: CAWSVPGLTRDSPLHF
v_gene: TRBV2; j_gene: TRBJ1-1; d_gene: TRBD1; abundance: .; CDR3nt: TGTGCCAGCAGTTACTGGACAGGGATGAACACTGAAGCTTTCTTT; CDR3aa: CASSYWTGMNTEAFF
v_gene: TRBV4-2; j_gene: TRBJ2-2; d_gene: TRBD2; abundance: .; CDR3nt: TGTGCCAGCAGCTCCAGCGGGGGCCTCAACACCGGGGAGCTGTTTTTT; CDR3aa: CASSSSGGLNTGELFF
v_gene: TRBV19; j_gene: TRBJ2-7; d_gene: .; abundance: .; CDR3nt: TGTGCCAGTAGTAGCGGACAGTACTCCTACGAGCAGTACTTC; CDR3aa: CASSSGQYSYEQYF
v_gene: TRBV5-1; j_gene: TRBJ2-7; d_gene: .; abundance: .; CDR3nt: TGCGCCAGCAGCTCGATGACCGGGACAAGTTACGAGCAGTACTTC; CDR3aa: CASSSMTGTSYEQYF
v_gene: TRBV28; j_gene: TRBJ2-1; d_gene: .; abundance: .; CDR3nt: TGTGCCAGCAGTTTACGGGCAGGGATAGGGTACAATGAGCAGTTCTTC; CDR3aa: CASSLRAGIGYNEQFF
v_gene: TRBV4-1; j_gene: TRBJ1-2; d_gene: .; abundance: few; CDR3nt: TGCGCCAGCAGCCAAGACGGGGGAATTTATGGCTACACCTTC; CDR3aa: CASSQDGGIYGYTF
v_gene: TRBV7-6; j_gene: TRBJ1-1; d_gene: TRBD1; abundance: .; CDR3nt: TGTGCCAGCAGCCCTAATCACCAGGGGGCGTATACTGAAGCTTTCTTT; CDR3aa: CASSPNHQGAYTEAFF
v_gene: TRBV11-3; j_gene: TRBJ2-3; d_gene: .; abundance: once; CDR3nt: TGTGCCAGCAGCTTATCCCCTAGCACAGATACGCAGTATTTT; CDR3aa: CASSLSPSTDTQYF
v_gene: TRBV7-8; j_gene: TRBJ1-5; d_gene: TRBD1; abundance: .; CDR3nt: TGTGCCAGCAGCCCCCGGACAGGGCCCGGAGATCAGCCCCAGCATTTT; CDR3aa: CASSPRTGPGDQPQHF
v_gene: TRBV19; j_gene: TRBJ2-4; d_gene: .; abundance: .; CDR3nt: TGTGCCAGTAGTTCAGAGGGCCAACTAGCCAAAAACATTCAGTACTTC; CDR3aa: CASSSEGQLAKNIQYF
v_gene: TRBV7-9; j_gene: TRBJ1-2; d_gene: .; abundance: .; CDR3nt: TGTGCCAGCAGCTCGACGACGGGACTCTATGGCTACACCTTC; CDR3aa: CASSSTTGLYGYTF
v_gene: TRBV5-6; j_gene: TRBJ2-1; d_gene: TRBD1; abundance: .; CDR3nt: TGTGCCAGCAGCTTCGACAGGGGCCCCACAGATGAGCAGTTCTTC; CDR3aa: CASSFDRGPTDEQFF
v_gene: TRBV18; j_gene: TRBJ1-2; d_gene: .; abundance: .; CDR3nt: TGTGCCAGCTCACCGGGACTAAACTATGGCTACACCTTC; CDR3aa: CASSPGLNYGYTF
v_gene: TRBV13; j_gene: TRBJ1-6; d_gene: TRBD1; abundance: .; CDR3nt: TGTGCCAGCAGCTACGGACAGGGTAATTCACCCCTCCACTTT; CDR3aa: CASSYGQGNSPLHF
v_gene: TRBV5-8; j_gene: TRBJ1-6; d_gene: TRBD1; abundance: once; CDR3nt: TGTGCCAGCAGCTTGGTACAGGGGGCATTTTCACCCCTCCACTTT; CDR3aa: CASSLVQGAFSPLHF
v_gene: TRBV19; j_gene: TRBJ1-3; d_gene: TRBD1; abundance: .; CDR3nt: TGTGCCAGTAGGTCTATCACAGGGGAGATCTCTGGAAACACCATATATTTT; CDR3aa: CASRSITGEISGNTIYF
v_gene: TRBV30; j_gene: TRBJ2-1; d_gene: TRBD2; abundance: .; CDR3nt: TGTGCCTGGAGAATCGGACTAGCGGGGTGGAATGAGCAGTTCTTC; CDR3aa: CAWRIGLAGWNEQFF
v_gene: TRBV24-1; j_gene: TRBJ2-5; d_gene: TRBD2; abundance: .; CDR3nt: TGTGCCACCAGTGATGAGACTAGCGGGGTCGGGACCCAGTACTTC; CDR3aa: CATSDETSGVGTQYF
v_gene: TRBV29-1; j_gene: TRBJ2-6; d_gene: .; abundance: .; CDR3nt: TGCAGCGTTGAGGCCAGTTGGGCCTCAGGGGCCAACGTCCTGACTTTC; CDR3aa: CSVEASWASGANVLTF
v_gene: TRBV4-1; j_gene: TRBJ2-7; d_gene: TRBD2; abundance: once; CDR3nt: TGCGCCAGCAGCCAAGGACTAGCGGTCTCCTACGAGCAGTACTTC; CDR3aa: CASSQGLAVSYEQYF
v_gene: TRBV5-1; j_gene: TRBJ1-6; d_gene: .; abundance: .; CDR3nt: TGCGCCAGCAGCTTGGCCGCACAGGCGAATTCACCCCTCCACTTT; CDR3aa: CASSLAAQANSPLHF
v_gene: TRBV5-1; j_gene: TRBJ1-4; d_gene: TRBD1; abundance: .; CDR3nt: TGCGCCAGCAGCTATGGGGACAGGGATAATGAAAAACTGTTTTTT; CDR3aa: CASSYGDRDNEKLFF